These T cell receptor beta chains were read from a single sample in a study of identifying expanded T cells in peripheral blood. The data were produced by immunoSEQ multiplex PCR, yet TCRdb's version contains in-frame clones alone and is incomplete. The table has about 84,000 clones, around 85% seen once. The specimen was blood. The source of these receptors is a person aged 18 to 75 in good health. The CDR3 runs from the conserved cysteine through the conserved F or W. Fields, in order: D gene, clone size, J gene, V gene, CDR3 protein, CDR3 DNA. D genes are given only for firm matches. Clone sizes are given selectively: once, few, many, or a class where the clone is expanded.

d_gene: TRBD1
abundance: -
j_gene: TRBJ2-7
v_gene: TRBV9
CDR3aa: CASSHHPGGHEQYF
CDR3nt: TGTGCCAGCAGCCACCATCCAGGGGGCCACGAGCAGTACTTC

d_gene: -
abundance: -
j_gene: TRBJ1-2
v_gene: TRBV2
CDR3aa: CASSEWGRENGYTF
CDR3nt: TGTGCCAGCAGTGAATGGGGCAGAGAAAATGGCTACACCTTC

d_gene: -
abundance: -
j_gene: TRBJ1-1
v_gene: TRBV4-3
CDR3aa: CASSQTGARMNTEAFF
CDR3nt: TGCGCCAGCAGCCAGACCGGGGCGCGGATGAACACTGAAGCTTTCTTT

d_gene: TRBD1
abundance: once
j_gene: TRBJ2-7
v_gene: TRBV27
CDR3aa: CASRKGQTGSYEQYF
CDR3nt: TGTGCCAGCAGGAAGGGACAGACCGGCTCCTACGAGCAGTACTTC

d_gene: -
abundance: -
j_gene: TRBJ1-2
v_gene: TRBV5-4
CDR3aa: CASSLEGGEGYTF
CDR3nt: TGTGCCAGCAGCTTGGAGGGGGGAGAAGGCTACACCTTC

d_gene: -
abundance: -
j_gene: TRBJ1-2
v_gene: TRBV27
CDR3aa: CASSLLQGTRGGYTF
CDR3nt: TGTGCCAGCAGTTTATTGCAGGGGACCAGGGGTGGCTACACCTTC

d_gene: TRBD1
abundance: once
j_gene: TRBJ1-1
v_gene: TRBV27
CDR3aa: CASSPRPGQGAEAFF
CDR3nt: TGTGCCAGCAGTCCCCGCCCGGGACAGGGCGCTGAAGCTTTCTTT

d_gene: TRBD1
abundance: -
j_gene: TRBJ1-1
v_gene: TRBV19
CDR3aa: CASRSGGLAEAFF
CDR3nt: TGTGCCAGTCGTTCAGGGGGGTTAGCTGAAGCTTTCTTT

d_gene: TRBD1
abundance: few
j_gene: TRBJ1-6
v_gene: TRBV2
CDR3aa: CASRRTGVSPLHF
CDR3nt: TGTGCCAGCAGACGGACAGGGGTTTCACCCCTCCACTTT

d_gene: -
abundance: -
j_gene: TRBJ1-4
v_gene: TRBV30
CDR3aa: CAWGGPTRGEKLFF
CDR3nt: TGTGCCTGGGGTGGACCCACGAGGGGTGAAAAACTGTTTTTT

d_gene: -
abundance: -
j_gene: TRBJ1-5
v_gene: TRBV7-8
CDR3aa: CASSTRDSGRPQHF
CDR3nt: TGTGCCAGCAGCACCCGGGACTCCGGCCGACCCCAGCATTTT

d_gene: -
abundance: -
j_gene: TRBJ2-3
v_gene: TRBV11-3
CDR3aa: CASSGPGADTQYF
CDR3nt: TGTGCCAGCAGCGGCCCGGGCGCAGATACGCAGTATTTT

d_gene: TRBD1
abundance: once
j_gene: TRBJ1-1
v_gene: TRBV6-5
CDR3aa: CASSYLRTGVTEAFF
CDR3nt: TGTGCCAGCAGTTATTTGAGGACAGGGGTCACTGAAGCTTTCTTT

d_gene: -
abundance: -
j_gene: TRBJ1-5
v_gene: TRBV4-1
CDR3aa: CASSSQINQPQHF
CDR3nt: TGCGCCAGCAGCTCACAGATCAATCAGCCCCAGCATTTT

d_gene: -
abundance: -
j_gene: TRBJ2-6
v_gene: TRBV7-2
CDR3aa: CASSLAAPGIPLSGANVLTF
CDR3nt: TGTGCCAGCAGCTTAGCGGCTCCGGGTATCCCCTTATCTGGGGCCAACGTCCTGACTTTC

d_gene: -
abundance: -
j_gene: TRBJ2-5
v_gene: TRBV7-9
CDR3aa: CASSPRGQETQYF
CDR3nt: TGTGCCAGCAGCCCACGGGGCCAAGAGACCCAGTACTTC

d_gene: -
abundance: once
j_gene: TRBJ2-1
v_gene: TRBV7-8
CDR3aa: CASSYDSLVDEQFF
CDR3nt: TGTGCCAGCAGCTACGACTCACTAGTCGATGAGCAGTTCTTC

d_gene: TRBD1
abundance: -
j_gene: TRBJ1-4
v_gene: TRBV7-9
CDR3aa: CASSPPGTGVEKLFF
CDR3nt: TGTGCCAGCAGCCCCCCCGGGACAGGGGTCGAAAAACTGTTTTTT

d_gene: -
abundance: few
j_gene: TRBJ1-2
v_gene: TRBV18
CDR3aa: CASSPDRHSYGYTF
CDR3nt: TGTGCCAGCTCACCAGACAGGCATTCCTATGGCTACACCTTC

d_gene: -
abundance: few
j_gene: TRBJ2-2
v_gene: TRBV7-9
CDR3aa: CASGLGPAGPGELFF
CDR3nt: TGTGCCAGCGGTTTAGGGCCCGCGGGTCCCGGGGAGCTGTTTTTT

d_gene: -
abundance: -
j_gene: TRBJ1-1
v_gene: TRBV30
CDR3aa: CAWIVRDQVNTEAFF
CDR3nt: TGTGCCTGGATAGTGAGGGATCAGGTGAACACTGAAGCTTTCTTT

d_gene: -
abundance: -
j_gene: TRBJ2-7
v_gene: TRBV5-1
CDR3aa: CASSLGGVRREQYF
CDR3nt: TGCGCCAGCAGCTTGGGGGGTGTACGGAGGGAGCAGTACTTC

d_gene: -
abundance: -
j_gene: TRBJ2-5
v_gene: TRBV9
CDR3aa: CASSAEGQMRETQYF
CDR3nt: TGTGCCAGCAGCGCGGAGGGACAGATGAGGGAGACCCAGTACTTC

d_gene: -
abundance: -
j_gene: TRBJ2-2
v_gene: TRBV6-1
CDR3aa: CASSTQGDTGELFF
CDR3nt: TGTGCCAGCAGCACACAGGGCGACACCGGGGAGCTGTTTTTT

d_gene: -
abundance: -
j_gene: TRBJ1-5
v_gene: TRBV9
CDR3aa: CASSVGYGQPQHF
CDR3nt: TGTGCCAGCAGCGTAGGATACGGTCAGCCCCAGCATTTT

d_gene: -
abundance: few
j_gene: TRBJ1-6
v_gene: TRBV14
CDR3aa: CASSQDLRRSSPLHF
CDR3nt: TGTGCCAGCAGCCAAGATTTGAGGAGGTCTTCACCCCTCCACTTT

d_gene: -
abundance: -
j_gene: TRBJ2-5
v_gene: TRBV18
CDR3aa: CASSPSKGQETQYF
CDR3nt: TGTGCCAGCTCACCATCCAAAGGGCAAGAGACCCAGTACTTC

d_gene: -
abundance: -
j_gene: TRBJ2-7
v_gene: TRBV7-2
CDR3aa: CASSPGRGSTYF
CDR3nt: TGTGCCAGCAGCCCCGGACGCGGCAGCACGTACTTC

d_gene: -
abundance: -
j_gene: TRBJ2-1
v_gene: TRBV5-4
CDR3aa: CASSQHKESVF
CDR3nt: TGTGCCAGCAGCCAACATAAAGAATCGGTCTTC

d_gene: -
abundance: -
j_gene: TRBJ1-1
v_gene: TRBV6-6
CDR3aa: CASRDWGGPEAFF
CDR3nt: TGTGCCAGCAGGGACTGGGGGGGCCCTGAAGCTTTCTTT

d_gene: -
abundance: -
j_gene: TRBJ1-6
v_gene: TRBV2
CDR3aa: CASSERWKDPDSPLHF
CDR3nt: TGTGCCAGCAGTGAAAGGTGGAAGGATCCTGATTCACCCCTCCACTTT

d_gene: -
abundance: -
j_gene: TRBJ1-2
v_gene: TRBV30
CDR3aa: CACVASPGFGYTF
CDR3nt: TGTGCCTGTGTCGCCAGCCCTGGCTTTGGCTACACCTTC

d_gene: TRBD1
abundance: -
j_gene: TRBJ1-3
v_gene: TRBV5-4
CDR3aa: CASSSVDRAYGNTIYF
CDR3nt: TGTGCCAGCAGCTCAGTAGACAGGGCATATGGAAACACCATATATTTT

d_gene: -
abundance: -
j_gene: TRBJ2-3
v_gene: TRBV7-8
CDR3aa: CASSIRTGQTDTQYF
CDR3nt: TGTGCCAGCAGCATCCGAACCGGACAGACAGATACGCAGTATTTT

d_gene: -
abundance: -
j_gene: TRBJ1-2
v_gene: TRBV30
CDR3aa: CAREQGPLYGYTF
CDR3nt: TGTGCCAGAGAACAGGGCCCCCTCTATGGCTACACCTTC

d_gene: -
abundance: once
j_gene: TRBJ1-1
v_gene: TRBV5-1
CDR3aa: CASSLGSTAEAFF
CDR3nt: TGCGCCAGCAGCTTGGGAAGCACAGCTGAAGCTTTCTTT

d_gene: TRBD1
abundance: -
j_gene: TRBJ2-7
v_gene: TRBV4-3
CDR3aa: CASSQQGDEQYF
CDR3nt: TGCGCCAGCAGCCAACAGGGGGACGAGCAGTACTTC